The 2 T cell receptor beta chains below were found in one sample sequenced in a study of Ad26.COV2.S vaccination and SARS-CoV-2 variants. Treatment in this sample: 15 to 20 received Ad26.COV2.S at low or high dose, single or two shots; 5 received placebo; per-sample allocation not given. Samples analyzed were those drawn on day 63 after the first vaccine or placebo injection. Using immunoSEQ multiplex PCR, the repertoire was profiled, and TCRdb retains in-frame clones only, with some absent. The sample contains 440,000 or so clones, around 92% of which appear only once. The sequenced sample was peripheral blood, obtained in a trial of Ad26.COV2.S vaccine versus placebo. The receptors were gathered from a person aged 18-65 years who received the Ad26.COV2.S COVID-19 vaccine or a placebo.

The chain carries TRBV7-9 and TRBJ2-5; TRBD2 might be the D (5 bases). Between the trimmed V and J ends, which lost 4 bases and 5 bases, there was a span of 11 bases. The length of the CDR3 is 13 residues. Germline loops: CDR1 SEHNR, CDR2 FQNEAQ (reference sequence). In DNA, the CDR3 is TGTGCCAGCAGCTCCTCGGGGAGTGAGACCCAGTACTTC. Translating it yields CASSSSGSETQYF.

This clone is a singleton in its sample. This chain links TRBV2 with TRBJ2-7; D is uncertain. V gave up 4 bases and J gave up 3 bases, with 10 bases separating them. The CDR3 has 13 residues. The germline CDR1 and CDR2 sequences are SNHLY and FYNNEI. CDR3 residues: CASSVSQDYEQYF. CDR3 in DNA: TGTGCCAGCAGTGTTAGCCAAGACTACGAGCAGTACTTC.